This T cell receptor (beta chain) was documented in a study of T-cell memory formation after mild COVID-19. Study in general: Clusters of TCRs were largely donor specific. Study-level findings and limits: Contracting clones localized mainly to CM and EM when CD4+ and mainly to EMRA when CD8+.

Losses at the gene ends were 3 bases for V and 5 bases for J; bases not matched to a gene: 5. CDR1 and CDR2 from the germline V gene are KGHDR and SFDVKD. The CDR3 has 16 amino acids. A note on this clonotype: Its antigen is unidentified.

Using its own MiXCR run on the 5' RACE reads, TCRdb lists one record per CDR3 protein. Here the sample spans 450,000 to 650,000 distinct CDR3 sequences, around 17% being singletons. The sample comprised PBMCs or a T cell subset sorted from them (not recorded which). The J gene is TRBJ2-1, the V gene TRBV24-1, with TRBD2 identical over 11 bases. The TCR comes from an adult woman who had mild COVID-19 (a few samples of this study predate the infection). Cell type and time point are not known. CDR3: CATSDPTSGRNNEQFF. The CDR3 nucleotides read TGTGCCACCAGTGATCCCACTAGCGGGAGAAACAATGAGCAGTTCTTC.